Sequencing of this T cell receptor (beta chain) was carried out in a study of blood T cell repertoires in COVID-19. Looking at the study overall: COVID-19 samples from acute and convalescent phases originated in the United States, Italy and Spain. T cells, B-cell-depleted T cells, or PBMCs provided the cDNA or gDNA that served as material.

Original analysis: Estimation of nucleated cell counts relied on the amplification of reference gene primers. Using immunoSEQ multiplex PCR, the repertoire was profiled, and TCRdb retains in-frame clones only, with some absent. V, J and clone size are those of that table, while D and trimming were read from the DNA. The sample records fewer than 250,000 clones, 70% to 90% being singletons. CDR3 length equals 13 residues. The V and J ends lost 11 bases and 0 bases, in that order; junction bases with no gene match: 7. Looked up from germline, CDR1 is LNHDA and CDR2 is SQIVND (reference sequence). This chain uses TRBV19 with TRBJ2-7; 7 bases are shared with TRBD1. The origin of this receptor is a woman in her 70s with active or convalescent COVID-19. Sequencing input: peripheral blood. CDR3 residues: CAVRGSNSYEQYF. DNA of the CDR3: TGTGCCGTCAGGGGGTCAAACTCCTACGAGCAGTACTTC. The full variable domain, completed using reference TRBV19 and TRBJ2-7, is DGGITQSPKYLFRKEGQNVTLSCEQNLNHDAMYWYRQDPGQGLRLIYYSQIVNDFQKGDIAEGYSVSREKKESFPLTVTSAQKNPTAFYLCAVRGSNSYEQYFGPGTRLTVT.